This T cell receptor (beta chain) was sequenced during a study of cytomegalovirus exposure and HLA in healthy donors. Study-level findings and limits: In a later analysis, at a false discovery rate of 0.05, approximately 18,000 TCR beta sequences were associated with HLA alleles. Differences between HLA loci emerged in a later analysis of TCR association rates, with DRB1 most and HLA-C fewest. A previous analysis found most TCR beta V segments productive roughly 90% or roughly 30% of the time.

This CDR3 is built from 15 residues. CDR1 is MNHEY, CDR2 SMNVEV, per germline (reference sequence). Trimming pared 3 bases from V and 1 base from J, leaving 13 bases between. Concerning this clone: The antigen remains unidentified.

PCR amplification relied on 60 Vbeta primers (plus 13 Jbeta primers). Profiled with immunoSEQ multiplex PCR; TCRdb holds only in-frame clones, not every one. The data contain around 210,000 clones, about 77% of them singletons. All the people who gave samples were healthy bone marrow donors. The chain employs TRBV27 and TRBJ2-7, with a weak D call TRBD1 (5 bases). The sample comprised PBMCs. The source is a boy aged 5-17 years in good health and CMV-seronegative. The CDR3 here is CASSFERGRSYEQYF. CDR3 coding DNA: TGTGCCAGCAGTTTTGAAAGGGGAAGGTCCTACGAGCAGTACTTC.